The 3 T cell receptor beta chains given below trace back to one sample, sequenced in a study of regulatory T cells in long-lasting Graves disease. The sample's time point: newly diagnosed GD, antithyroid drugs for less than 3 months. PBMCs were the source of the RNA used for TCR sequencing. Relying on iRepertoire HTBI primers and Arm-PCR of CDR3 regions, the team built TCR beta libraries. TCRdb reprocessed the multiplex PCR reads via MiXCR and lists one record per CDR3 protein. The sample records 250,000 to 400,000 distinct CDR3 sequences, more than 15% being singletons. The sequences come from peripheral blood mononuclear cells (PBMCs), collected at new diagnosis, from a patient treated with antithyroid drugs. The receptors here all came from a female donor with Graves disease.

V is TRBV7-8 and J is TRBJ2-2, with D unresolved. This CDR3 has 16 residues. The germline CDR1 and CDR2 sequences are SGHVS and FQNEAQ. The V end lost 2 bases, the J end lost 0 bases, and 10 bases lay between the germline ends. CDR3 protein: CASSLITTANTGELFF. The CDR3 bases are TGTGCCAGCAGCTTAATTACAACAGCGAACACCGGGGAGCTGTTTTTT. Based on the CDR3 plus reference TRBV7-8 and TRBJ2-2, the full variable domain is GAGVSQSPRYKVAKRGQDVALRCDPISGHVSLFWYQQALGQGPEFLTYFQNEAQLDKSGLPSDRFFAERPEGSVSTLKIQRTQQEDSAVYLCASSLITTANTGELFFGEGSRLTVL.

A remark on this clonotype: This could be a read error, since a much larger clone is one nucleotide away. This chain uses TRBV18 with TRBJ2-3; D call uncertain. CDR1 KGHSH and CDR2 LQKENI come from the germline V gene. The CDR3 extends over 17 amino acids. The V gene lost 3 bases and the J gene lost 1 base, with 17 bases spanning the gap. CDR3: CASSPYMTSLRTDTQYF. DNA for the CDR3: TGTGCCAGCTCACCCTATATGACAAGCCTCCGCACAGATACGCAGTATTTT.

This clonotype has a handful of counts. The chain employs TRBV10-1 and TRBJ2-1; 12 nucleotides match TRBD2. The junction had 3 bases not matched to a gene; V was cut back by 2 bases and J by 1 base. The germline V gene encodes CDR1 WNHNN and CDR2 SYGVQD (reference sequence). The CDR3 has 17 residues. Written as DNA, the CDR3 is TGCGCCAGCAGTGAGACTAGCGGGAGGAGGTCCTACAATGAGCAGTTCTTC. Encoded protein: CASSETSGRRSYNEQFF.